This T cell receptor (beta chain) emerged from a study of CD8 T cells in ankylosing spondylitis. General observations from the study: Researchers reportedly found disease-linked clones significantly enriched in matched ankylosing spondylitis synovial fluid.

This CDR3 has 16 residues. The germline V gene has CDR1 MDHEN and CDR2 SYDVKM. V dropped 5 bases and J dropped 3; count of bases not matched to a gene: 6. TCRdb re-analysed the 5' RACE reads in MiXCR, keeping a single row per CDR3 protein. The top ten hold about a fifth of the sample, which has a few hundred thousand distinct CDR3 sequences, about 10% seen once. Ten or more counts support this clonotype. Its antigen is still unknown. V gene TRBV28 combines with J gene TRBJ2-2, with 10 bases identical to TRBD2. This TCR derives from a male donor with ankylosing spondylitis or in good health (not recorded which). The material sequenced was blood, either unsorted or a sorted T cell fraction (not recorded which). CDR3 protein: CASSLSSGGYTGELFF. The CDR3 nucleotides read TGTGCCAGCAGTCTCTCTAGCGGGGGCTACACCGGGGAGCTGTTTTTT.